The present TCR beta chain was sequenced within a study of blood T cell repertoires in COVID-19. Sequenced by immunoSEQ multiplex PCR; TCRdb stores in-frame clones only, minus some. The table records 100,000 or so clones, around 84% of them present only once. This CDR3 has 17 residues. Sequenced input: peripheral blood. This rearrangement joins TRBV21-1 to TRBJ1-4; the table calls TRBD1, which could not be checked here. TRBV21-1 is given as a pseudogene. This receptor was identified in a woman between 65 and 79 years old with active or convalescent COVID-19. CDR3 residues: CASSKGVRGQGYEKLFF. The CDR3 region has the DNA TGTGCCAGCAGCAAAGGAGTTAGGGGACAGGGTTATGAAAAACTGTTTTTT.